The 10 T cell receptor beta chains listed next were all sequenced from one sample in a study of response to subunit inactivated influenza vaccine. A single record per CDR3 protein comes from TCRdb applying MiXCR to the RT-PCR reads. Among approximately 500,000 distinct CDR3 sequences listed, 10% to 15% were seen once. The material sequenced was PBMCs from blood, taken about 6 weeks after vaccination. These receptors all stem from a man aged 50-60 years who received an inactivated influenza vaccine.

This clonotype came up many times. The J gene is TRBJ1-1, the V gene TRBV4-1; D is possibly TRBD1 (6 bases). The V and J ends lost 4 bases and 1 base respectively, with 10 bases between them. The germline V gene encodes CDR1 MGHRA and CDR2 YSYEKL. This CDR3 has 14 amino acids. CDR3 bases: TGCGCCAGCAGCCTATACAGGGAGAACACTGAAGCTTTCTTT. This encodes CASSLYRENTEAFF.

This chain uses TRBV5-1 with TRBJ2-7; D assignment may be TRBD1 or TRBD2 (5 bases each). Germline CDR1 and CDR2: SGHRS and YFSETQ. V dropped 0 bases and J dropped 3 bases, with 16 bases sitting between them. CDR3 size: 16 residues. CDR3: CASSLAFGAENYEQYF. The CDR3 nucleotides are TGCGCCAGCAGCTTGGCCTTCGGGGCAGAGAACTACGAGCAGTACTTC.

This clonotype was detected a few times. The chain recombines TRBV6-2 or TRBV6-3 with TRBJ2-7; 8 nucleotides match TRBD1. The CDR3 loop spans 14 amino acids. Unmatched junction bases numbered 10, after V lost 7 bases and J lost 5 bases. The V gene's germline CDR1 is MNHEY and CDR2 SVGEGT. DNA of the CDR3: TGTGCCAGCACTAACAGGGGGGCTTTCGACGAGCAGTACTTC. This codes for CASTNRGAFDEQYF.

This clonotype was seen more than once but under ten times. This sequence joins TRBV20-1 and TRBJ1-2; 7 nucleotides match TRBD1. Germline trimming cut 4 bases from V and 2 bases from J; bases unmatched to any gene: 7. CDR3 size: 14 residues. The germline V gene has CDR1 DFQATT and CDR2 SNEGSKA (reference sequence). In DNA, the CDR3 is TGCAGTGCTACCCCGCCAGGGGGAAACTATGGCTACACCTTC. Residues: CSATPPGGNYGYTF.

This chain joins TRBV10-3 and TRBJ2-1; TRBD1 agrees at 8 bases. Trimming took 5 bases from V and 4 from J; bases not matched to a gene: 13. This CDR3 is 17 amino acids long. Germline-derived CDR1 and CDR2 are ENHRY and SYGVKD. The CDR3 DNA is TGTGCCATCAGTAGTCAAAATTCAGGGGGCGGATACAATGAGCAGTTCTTC. Amino acids: CAISSQNSGGGYNEQFF.

J is TRBJ2-6 and V is TRBV6-2 or TRBV6-3, with D maybe TRBD1 (5 bases). V was cut by 6 bases and J by 5 bases, with 20 bases left in between. Looked up from germline, CDR1 is MNHEY and CDR2 is SVGEGT. The CDR3 sequence is 17 residues long. In nucleotides, the CDR3 is TGTGCCAGCAGCAGGGATGGGGTCTTATTTCGGGCCAACGTCCTGACTTTC. Its protein product is CASSRDGVLFRANVLTF.

In this sample, this clonotype turned up a few times. Written as DNA, the CDR3 is TGTGCCAGCAGTTTTTTCCCCGGACAGGGTAGGGGCGAGCAGTACTTC. It encodes CASSFFPGQGRGEQYF. This chain joins TRBV28 and TRBJ2-7; 8 bases align to TRBD1. Germline lookup yields CDR1 MDHEN and CDR2 SYDVKM. After removal of 3 bases from V and 6 bases from J, the junction contained 13 bases not matched to a gene. CDR3 length: 16 residues.

This clonotype showed up many times. The J gene is TRBJ2-3, the V gene TRBV15; no reliable D call. The CDR3 is 13 amino acids. CDR1 is LNHNV, CDR2 YYDKDF, per germline (reference sequence). V was shortened by 4 bases and J by 3 bases, with 8 bases between the two germline ends. The CDR3 DNA reads TGTGCCACCAGCACTCGACAAACAGATACGCAGTATTTT. This encodes CATSTRQTDTQYF.

This clonotype was detected ten times or more. V is TRBV5-1 and J is TRBJ2-7; D is possibly TRBD1 (7 bases). CDR3 length equals 15 residues. Germline V gene sequence: CDR1 SGHRS, CDR2 YFSETQ. With 4 bases removed from V and 3 bases from J, the gap between germline ends came to 17 bases. This chain's CDR3 is CASSHDGQGGYEQYF. Here the CDR3 DNA reads TGCGCCAGCAGCCACGATGGGCAGGGGGGCTACGAGCAGTACTTC.

The sample holds a few counts of this clonotype. The chain employs TRBV7-2 and TRBJ2-7; D may be TRBD2 (5 bases). The germline CDR1 and CDR2 sequences are SGHTA and FQGNSA. The CDR3 runs 13 residues. V lost 5 bases, J lost 5 bases, and 13 bases lay in between. CDR3 residues: CASSITNGNEQYF. CDR3 in DNA: TGTGCCAGCAGCATTACTAACGGGAACGAGCAGTACTTC.